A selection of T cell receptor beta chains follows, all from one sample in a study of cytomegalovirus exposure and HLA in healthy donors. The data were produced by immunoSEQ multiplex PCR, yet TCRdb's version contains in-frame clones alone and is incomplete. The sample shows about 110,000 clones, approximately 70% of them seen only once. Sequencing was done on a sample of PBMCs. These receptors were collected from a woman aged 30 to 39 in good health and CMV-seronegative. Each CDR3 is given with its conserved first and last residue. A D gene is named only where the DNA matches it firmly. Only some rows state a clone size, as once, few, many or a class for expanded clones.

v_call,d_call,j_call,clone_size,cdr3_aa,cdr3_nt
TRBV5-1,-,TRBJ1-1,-,CASSLSQGHMNTEAFF,TGCGCCAGCAGCTTGTCCCAGGGACACATGAACACTGAAGCTTTCTTT
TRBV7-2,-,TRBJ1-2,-,CASSLKFQGPYGYTF,TGTGCCAGCAGCTTAAAGTTCCAGGGGCCCTATGGCTACACCTTC
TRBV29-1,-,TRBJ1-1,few,CSGYTGRGGEAFF,TGCAGCGGCTATACAGGGAGAGGTGGGGAAGCTTTCTTT
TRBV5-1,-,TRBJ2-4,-,CASSEAGNIQYF,TGCGCCAGCAGCGAAGCGGGTAACATTCAGTACTTC
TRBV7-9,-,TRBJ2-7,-,CASSFKRPFDSSYEQYF,TGTGCCAGCAGCTTCAAGAGGCCATTTGATAGCTCCTACGAGCAGTACTTC
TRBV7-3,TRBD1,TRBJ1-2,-,CASSLDRVRYTF,TGTGCCAGCAGCTTGGACAGGGTCCGCTACACCTTC
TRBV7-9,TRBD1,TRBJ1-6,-,CASSSQRQGYNSPLHF,TGTGCCAGCAGCTCTCAACGACAGGGTTATAATTCACCCCTCCACTTT
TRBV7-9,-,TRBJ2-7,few,CASSWDKGNEQYF,TGTGCCAGCAGCTGGGACAAAGGGAACGAGCAGTACTTC
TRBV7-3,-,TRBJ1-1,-,CASSVLPNTEAFF,TGTGCCAGCAGTGTACTCCCGAACACTGAAGCTTTCTTT
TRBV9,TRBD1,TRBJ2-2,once,CASSVSPGQGFTGELFF,TGTGCCAGCAGCGTGTCTCCAGGACAGGGGTTCACCGGGGAGCTGTTTTTT
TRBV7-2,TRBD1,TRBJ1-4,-,CASSPEGQKNEKLFF,TGTGCCAGCAGCCCCGAGGGACAGAAAAATGAAAAACTGTTTTTT
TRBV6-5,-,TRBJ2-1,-,CASSWGDPYNEQFF,TGTGCCAGCAGTTGGGGGGATCCCTACAATGAGCAGTTCTTC
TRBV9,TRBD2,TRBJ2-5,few,CASSGTSQETQYF,TGTGCCAGCAGCGGGACTAGTCAAGAGACCCAGTACTTC
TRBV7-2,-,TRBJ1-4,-,CASRGLSTNEKLFF,TGTGCCAGCAGGGGCCTGTCGACTAATGAAAAACTGTTTTTT
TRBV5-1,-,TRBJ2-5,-,CASSLMGAETQYF,TGCGCCAGCAGCTTGATGGGGGCAGAGACCCAGTACTTC
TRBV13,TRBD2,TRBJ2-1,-,CASSLGGSSYNEQFF,TGTGCCAGCAGCCTAGGCGGGAGCTCCTACAATGAGCAGTTCTTC
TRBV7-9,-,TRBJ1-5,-,CASSSLYGTGSNQPQHF,TGTGCCAGCAGCTCACTATACGGAACCGGGAGCAATCAGCCCCAGCATTTT
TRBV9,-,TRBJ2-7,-,CASSFAEGAGYEQYF,TGTGCCAGCAGCTTTGCGGAGGGGGCCGGATACGAGCAGTACTTC
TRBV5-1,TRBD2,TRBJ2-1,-,CASSKVLAGLYNEQFF,TGCGCCAGCAGCAAGGTACTAGCGGGGTTATACAATGAGCAGTTCTTC
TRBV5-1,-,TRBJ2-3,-,CASSLAWRDNTDTQYF,TGCGCCAGCAGCTTGGCCTGGCGGGATAACACAGATACGCAGTATTTT
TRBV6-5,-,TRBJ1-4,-,CASWEGFGVEKLFF,TGTGCCAGCTGGGAGGGGTTCGGGGTTGAAAAACTGTTTTTT
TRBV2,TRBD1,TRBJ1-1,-,CASSDTGTGEAFF,TGTGCCAGCAGTGACACCGGGACAGGTGAAGCTTTCTTT
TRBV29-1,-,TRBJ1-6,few,CSVRVSYNSPLHF,TGCAGCGTCAGGGTCTCCTATAATTCACCCCTCCACTTT
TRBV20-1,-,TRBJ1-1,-,CTPAGTEAFF,TGCACCCCGGCGGGTACTGAAGCTTTCTTT
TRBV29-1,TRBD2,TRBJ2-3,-,CSVDSGRTDTQYF,TGCAGCGTTGACAGCGGGAGGACAGATACGCAGTATTTT
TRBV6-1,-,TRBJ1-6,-,CASSEVLGNWDTHSPLHF,TGTGCCAGCAGTGAAGTGTTAGGGAACTGGGACACCCATTCACCCCTCCACTTT